These 25 T cell receptor beta chains were all obtained from the same sample, sequenced in a study of T cell clonotyping in hematopoietic cell transplantation. Time point noted: recipient sample about 28 days before transplant, after cytoreduction. Only in-frame clones appear in the TCRdb table, and some are missing; sequencing was by immunoSEQ multiplex PCR. The data show 20,000 to 30,000 clones, roughly 82% seen once. The material was peripheral blood mononuclear cells, obtained before stem cell transplant. These receptors were taken from an older woman with acute myeloid leukemia. Some clones in this sample may be carry-over from other donors' samples.

This clone was recorded only once. J is TRBJ2-1 and V is TRBV5-1, with TRBD2 matching over 13 bases. The trim removed 5 bases at V and 4 bases at J, leaving 9 bases unmatched. CDR3 length: 17 amino acids. In germline, CDR1 is SGHRS, CDR2 YFSETQ. CDR3 sequence: CASRAPGLAGVYNEQFF. CDR3 in DNA: TGCGCCAGCAGGGCCCCCGGACTAGCGGGAGTGTACAATGAGCAGTTCTTC.

The chain combines TRBV19 with TRBJ1-1; 9 bases align to TRBD1. This CDR3 is built from 12 residues. The J segment lost 5 bases and the V segment lost 10 bases, leaving 5 bases of the junction unmatched. Germline assignment: CDR1 LNHDA and CDR2 SQIVND (reference sequence). CDR3: CATGQGPTEAFF. Written as DNA, the CDR3 is TGTGCCACTGGACAGGGGCCTACTGAAGCTTTCTTT. Based on the CDR3 plus reference TRBV19 and TRBJ1-1, the full variable domain is DGGITQSPKYLFRKEGQNVTLSCEQNLNHDAMYWYRQDPGQGLRLIYYSQIVNDFQKGDIAEGYSVSREKKESFPLTVTSAQKNPTAFYLCATGQGPTEAFFGQGTRLTVV.

V and J are TRBV6-5 and TRBJ1-2, with a possible D match to TRBD1 (5 bases). V dropped 7 bases and J dropped 4 bases, with 19 bases sitting between them. The CDR3 is 15 residues long. Germline values: CDR1 MNHEY, CDR2 SVGAGI. CDR3 DNA: TGTGCCAGCACCAACCCCCGGGGCGCCTTCTATGGCTACACCTTC. Translated: CASTNPRGAFYGYTF.

A single count supports this clone. V usage is TRBV6-6 and J usage is TRBJ2-2, with TRBD2 identical over 7 bases. V lost 2 bases and J lost 6; bases outside the gene matches: 3. The germline V gene has CDR1 MNHNY and CDR2 SVGAGI (reference sequence). The CDR3 loop spans 14 amino acids. The CDR3 DNA follows: TGTGCCAGCAGTTACGTGGGAGGGCCCGGGGAGCTGTTTTTT. Its translation is CASSYVGGPGELFF.

The chain uses TRBV9 and TRBJ1-6, with 7 bases that match TRBD1. This CDR3 is 15 amino acids long. Unmatched junction bases numbered 2, after V lost 0 bases and J lost 5 bases. CDR1 and CDR2 from the germline V gene are SGDLS and YYNGEE. CDR3 amino acids: CASSVGTGDNSPLHF. In DNA form, the CDR3 reads TGTGCCAGCAGCGTAGGGACAGGCGATAATTCACCCCTCCACTTT.

The V gene is TRBV7-2, the J gene TRBJ2-1, with D possibly matching TRBD2 (6 bases). CDR1 and CDR2 (germline): SGHTA, FQGNSA. This CDR3 comprises 15 residues. V was pared by 3 bases and J by 7 bases, with 16 bases between. The CDR3 nucleotides read TGTGCCAGCAGCTTCGGAAAGAGACTAGTAAATGAGCAGTTCTTC. This codes for CASSFGKRLVNEQFF.

In its sample, this clone was seen once. The genes are TRBV5-6 and TRBJ2-3; 9 nucleotides align to TRBD2. The CDR3 sequence is 17 residues long. V shed 0 bases, J shed 4 bases, and the junction held 9 bases outside the gene matches. CDR1 is SGHDT, CDR2 YYEEEE, per germline. The CDR3 nucleotides read TGTGCCAGCAGCTTGGTTAGGGGCGGGAGGGCCTCAGATACGCAGTATTTT. Translation: CASSLVRGGRASDTQYF.

V gene TRBV11-3 combines with J gene TRBJ1-1, with 8 bases lining up with TRBD1. The germline V gene has CDR1 SGHNT and CDR2 YENEEA. This CDR3 is 15 amino acids long. V trimming: 5 bases; J trimming: 1 base; junction bases outside the gene matches: 6. In nucleotides, the CDR3 is TGTGCCAGCAGCAAATCACAGGGGGGGAACACTGAAGCTTTCTTT. Protein product: CASSKSQGGNTEAFF.

The chain couples TRBV11-2 to TRBJ2-7; D perhaps matches TRBD1 (7 bases). CDR1 SGHAT and CDR2 FQNNGV come from the germline V gene. The V gene lost 3 bases and the J gene lost 12 bases, with 21 bases spanning the gap. The CDR3 length is 14 residues. CDR3 sequence: CASSLGGQPALAYF. The CDR3 region has the DNA TGTGCCAGCAGCTTGGGGGGACAGCCGGCGTTGGCGTACTTC.

This clone was seen only once. The rearrangement links TRBV19 to TRBJ1-1; D is unresolved. Germline V gene data show CDR1 as LNHDA and CDR2 as SQIVND (reference sequence). The V end lost 5 bases, the J end lost 11 bases, and 21 bases lay between the germline ends. This CDR3 region has 14 residues. This CDR3 reads CASSSAAGRTRAFF. The CDR3, as DNA: TGTGCCAGTAGTTCGGCAGCGGGTAGGACTCGGGCTTTCTTT.

The chain uses TRBV6-6 and TRBJ1-2, with no clear D. The length of the CDR3 is 12 residues. Germline-derived CDR1 and CDR2 are MNHNY and SVGAGI (reference sequence). Trimming took 2 bases from V and 6 from J, leaving 7 bases between them. The CDR3 sequence is CASSYAVDGYTF. The CDR3 nucleotides are TGTGCCAGCAGTTACGCTGTCGATGGCTACACCTTC.

This clone was recorded only once. One end of the junction is discordant with germline, which a read error may explain. The chain has TRBV7-7 and TRBJ1-2, with D perhaps matching TRBD1 (5 bases). The CDR3 has 14 residues. Germline CDR1 and CDR2: SSHAT and FNYEAQ (reference sequence). CDR3 coding DNA: TGTGCTAGCAGCTTAGCTTGGGGCTACTATGGCTACACCTTC. Residues: CASSLAWGYYGYTF.

The genes are TRBV9 and TRBJ1-1, with 7 bases matching TRBD1. V trimming: 0 bases; J trimming: 3 bases; junction bases outside the gene matches: 8. This CDR3 spans 16 amino acids. CDR1 is SGDLS, CDR2 YYNGEE, per germline. In DNA, the CDR3 is TGTGCCAGCAGCGTAGGGCCAGGGGGTGGAGACACTGAAGCTTTCTTT. It yields the protein CASSVGPGGGDTEAFF. The complete variable domain, with remaining parts taken from reference TRBV9 and TRBJ1-1, reads DSGVTQTPKHLITATGQRVTLRCSPRSGDLSVYWYQQSLDQGLQFLIQYYNGEERAKGNILERFSAQQFPDLHSELNLSSLELGDSALYFCASSVGPGGGDTEAFFGQGTRLTVV.

The chain couples TRBV15 to TRBJ1-1, with D possibly being TRBD1 (5 bases). V was pared by 6 bases and J by 3 bases, with 11 bases between. The CDR3 consists of 13 residues. Germline CDR1 reads LNHNV; CDR2 reads YYDKDF (reference sequence). This chain's CDR3 is CATRGRGDTEAFF. CDR3 sequence (DNA): TGTGCCACCAGGGGGAGGGGAGACACTGAAGCTTTCTTT.

The genes are TRBV5-6 and TRBJ2-7, with D uncertain. V was shortened by 0 bases and J by 3 bases, with 10 bases between the two germline ends. This CDR3 spans 14 amino acids. Germline CDR1 and CDR2: SGHDT and YYEEEE. The CDR3, as DNA: TGTGCCAGCAGCTTGGTCAGACGGAACTACGAGCAGTACTTC. This sequence encodes CASSLVRRNYEQYF.

Points on this clone: At one of its ends the junction is not consistent with the germline gene, which may arise from a read error. The genes are TRBV7-7 and TRBJ2-1; 8 nucleotides line up with TRBD1. This CDR3 contains 15 residues. Germline values: CDR1 SSHAT, CDR2 FNYEAQ (reference sequence). The DNA of the CDR3 is TGTGCTAGCAGCTCCCTTCGACAGGGGAGAGGTGAGCAGTTCTTC. This encodes CASSSLRQGRGEQFF.

The chain recombines TRBV5-1 with TRBJ1-2; 8 bases agree with TRBD1. CDR3 length equals 14 residues. Per the germline V gene, CDR1 is SGHRS and CDR2 is YFSETQ. The ends lost 2 bases at V and 7 bases at J; junction bases unmatched: 7. The CDR3 bases are TGCGCCAGCAGCTTTTTCGACAGGGGTGGTGGCTACACCTTC. Translation: CASSFFDRGGGYTF.

This rearrangement joins TRBV5-8 to TRBJ2-3, with 7 bases lining up with TRBD1. The CDR3 runs to 17 residues. Germline V lookup: CDR1 SGHTS, CDR2 YDEGEE. With 4 bases clipped from V and 0 bases from J, the junction kept 11 bases outside the gene matches. CDR3 region: CASSPTRTGPSTDTQYF. The CDR3 coding sequence is TGTGCCAGCAGCCCTACACGGACAGGCCCTAGCACAGATACGCAGTATTTT.

The chain has TRBV7-2 and TRBJ1-5; D call uncertain. Germline loops: CDR1 SGHTA, CDR2 FQGNSA. This CDR3 has 14 amino acids. V was trimmed by 3 bases and J by 6 bases, leaving 12 bases between them. CDR3 coding DNA: TGTGCCAGCAGCTTGGGCCCGGCGCGTCAGCCCCAGCATTTT. Protein: CASSLGPARQPQHF.

The chain joins TRBV7-9 to TRBJ2-7; D ambiguous. Germline-derived CDR1 and CDR2 are SEHNR and FQNEAQ (reference sequence). Trimming shortened V by 1 base and J by 5 bases, and 0 bases separated the two germline ends. The CDR3 spans 10 residues. DNA of the CDR3: TGTGCCAGCAGCTTAGACGAGCAGTACTTC. As protein: CASSLDEQYF.

This chain links TRBV18 with TRBJ2-1, with 12 bases that match TRBD2. There are 16 residues in the CDR3. Germline-derived CDR1 and CDR2 are KGHSH and LQKENI. V was clipped by 3 bases and J by 8 bases; unmatched bases: 8. The CDR3 sequence: CASSPLASGGADEQFF. Written as DNA, the CDR3 is TGTGCCAGCTCACCGCTGGCTAGCGGGGGGGCTGATGAGCAGTTCTTC.

A single count supports this clone. This chain joins TRBV19 and TRBJ2-7; D unresolved. The V end lost 3 bases, the J end lost 3 bases, and 9 bases lay between the germline ends. The CDR3 contains 13 residues. Germline CDR1 LNHDA, CDR2 SQIVND (reference sequence). CDR3 sequence (DNA): TGTGCCAGTAGTATCTACGCCTTCTACGAGCAGTACTTC. It translates to CASSIYAFYEQYF.

The chain couples TRBV7-3 to TRBJ2-5; tentatively, D is TRBD1 (5 bases). Trimming stripped 0 bases from V and 5 bases from J, with 13 bases between. This CDR3 is built from 15 residues. The germline gives CDR1 SGHTA, CDR2 FQGTGA. DNA for the CDR3: TGTGCCAGCAGCTTAACGGGCAGCTCAGGGGAGACCCAGTACTTC. It encodes CASSLTGSSGETQYF.

The rearrangement joins TRBV11-2 to TRBJ2-5; D is perhaps TRBD1 (5 bases). CDR1 and CDR2 (germline): SGHAT, FQNNGV. Trimming cost V 0 bases and J 7 bases, with 12 bases left between them. This CDR3 region has 14 residues. CDR3 residues: CASSLEVGRGTQYF. Here the CDR3 DNA reads TGTGCCAGCAGCTTAGAAGTGGGGCGCGGGACCCAGTACTTC.

This clone appeared a single time. The rearrangement uses TRBV12-5 and TRBJ1-1, with D uncertain. This CDR3 is built from 13 residues. Trimming removed 0 bases at V and 11 bases at J, with 13 bases between. The germline V gene encodes CDR1 LGHNT and CDR2 FRNRAP. The DNA for the CDR3 is TGTGCTAGTGGTTTGGTAGCCAGTGTAGGGGCTTTCTTT. It encodes CASGLVASVGAFF.